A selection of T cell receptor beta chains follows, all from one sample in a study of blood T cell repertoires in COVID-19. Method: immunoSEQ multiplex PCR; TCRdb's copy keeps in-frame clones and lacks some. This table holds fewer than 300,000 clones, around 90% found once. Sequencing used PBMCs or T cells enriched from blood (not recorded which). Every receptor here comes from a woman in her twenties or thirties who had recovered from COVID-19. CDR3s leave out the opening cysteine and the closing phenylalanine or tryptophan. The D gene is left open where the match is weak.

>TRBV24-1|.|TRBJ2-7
ATSDLLSEQY
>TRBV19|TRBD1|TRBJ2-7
ASSLTLRTGTGNYEQY
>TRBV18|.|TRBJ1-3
ASSPPGGSGNTIY
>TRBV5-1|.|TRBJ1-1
ASSLGNGDTEAF
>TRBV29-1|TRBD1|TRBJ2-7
SVQSGTASYEQY
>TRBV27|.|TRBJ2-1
ASRSQQVANNEQF
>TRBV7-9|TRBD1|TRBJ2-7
ASIKTGGYEQY
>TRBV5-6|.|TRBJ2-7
ASSPPGTFSNSYEQY
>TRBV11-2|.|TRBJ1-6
ASSQNSPLH
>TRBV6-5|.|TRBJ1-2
ASPGADYGYT
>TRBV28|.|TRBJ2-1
ASSLVEGWTNEQF
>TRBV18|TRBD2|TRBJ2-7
ASSPTGTSSEQY
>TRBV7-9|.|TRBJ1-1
ASSLTDKNTEAF
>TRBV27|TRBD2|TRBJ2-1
ASSPTLTSGVLYNEQF
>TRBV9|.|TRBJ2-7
ASSVDGLADEQY
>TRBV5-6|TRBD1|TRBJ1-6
ASSLGGTGGSPLH
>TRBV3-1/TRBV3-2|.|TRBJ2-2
ASSPQPLVSGELF
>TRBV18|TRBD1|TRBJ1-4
ASSGDRGEVEKLF
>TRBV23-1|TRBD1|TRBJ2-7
ASSDRDPTPSYEQY
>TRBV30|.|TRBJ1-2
AWSVLQGRRYT
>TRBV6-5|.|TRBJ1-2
ASSSTRANYGYT
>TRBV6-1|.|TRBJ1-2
ASSEIQGLGGYT
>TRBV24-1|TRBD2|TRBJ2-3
ATSTSGSTDTQY
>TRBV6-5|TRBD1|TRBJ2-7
ASRTDRGEGYEQY
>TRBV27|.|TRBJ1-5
ASSLSSLGHLSDQPQH
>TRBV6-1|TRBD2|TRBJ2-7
ASSERWTSGPYEQY
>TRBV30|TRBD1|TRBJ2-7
ARGQGDTYEQY
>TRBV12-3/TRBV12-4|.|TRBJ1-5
ASSLAGGQPQH
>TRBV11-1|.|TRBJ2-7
ASSLVGQTYEQY
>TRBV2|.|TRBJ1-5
ASSGQARGNQPQH
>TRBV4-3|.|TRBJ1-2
ASSQDHSPNYGYT
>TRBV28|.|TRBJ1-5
ASNFLGGDNQPQH
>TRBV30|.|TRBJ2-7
AWRTQNYEQY
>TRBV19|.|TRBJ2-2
ASSIVKLLRTGELF
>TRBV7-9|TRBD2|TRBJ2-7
ASSLALLAGEDEQY
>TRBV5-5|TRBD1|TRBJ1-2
ASSWDRGSTFYGYT
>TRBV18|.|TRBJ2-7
ASSPPLRGAELY
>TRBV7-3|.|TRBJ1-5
ASSLQAGVEIRNQPQH
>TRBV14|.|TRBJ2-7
ASSPMGPHEQY